This TCR beta chain appears in the sequencing data of a study of blood T cell repertoires in COVID-19. Per the study methods: For nucleated cells, counts were estimated from reference gene primer amplification. The protocol was immunoSEQ multiplex PCR, while the TCRdb copy is restricted to in-frame clones and leaves out a portion. The V and J calls and clone size are taken from that table; D and trimming were inferred from the DNA. The sample has about 140,000 clones, 70% to 90% seen once; the top ten hold 6.2%. In terms of age and location, participants ranged from roughly 18 to 89 years and lived in under 30 US areas. In assigning cohorts, the study relied on participant-reported clinical history. V gave up 3 bases and J gave up 4 bases, with 12 bases separating them. Germline V gives CDR1 DFQATT, CDR2 SNEGSKA (reference sequence). The CDR3 loop spans 13 amino acids.

This sequence was found in a woman aged 40 to 49 who had recovered from COVID-19. Input material: PBMCs or T cells enriched from blood (not recorded which). V is TRBV20-1 and J is TRBJ1-2, with D tentatively TRBD1 (5 bases). CDR3 sequence reads: CSASSQAGYGYTF. The CDR3, as DNA: TGCAGTGCTAGTTCACAGGCAGGCTATGGCTACACCTTC.